The 29 T cell receptor beta chains presented below share a single source sample, sequenced in a study of blood T cells in healthy people across ages. With a J-beta primer mix and a sample-barcoded 5' primer, a second PCR ran 7 to 11 cycles. TCRdb independently ran MiXCR on the 5' RACE reads; one entry per CDR3 protein. The sample has 1 million to 1.2 million distinct CDR3 sequences; 35% to 40% are singletons. Sequencing was performed on blood. All receptors derive from a man between 18 and 35 years old in good health.

V is TRBV27 and J is TRBJ1-2, with D uncertain. Germline CDR1 MNHEY, CDR2 SMNVEV (reference sequence). This CDR3 contains 16 residues. The V end was cut by 3 bases, the J end by 0 bases, with 14 bases between. The CDR3 bases are TGTGCCAGCAGTTTCACCTGGACCGAGACTAACTATGGCTACACCTTC. As protein: CASSFTWTETNYGYTF.

The gene calls are TRBV7-6 and TRBJ2-5, with 9 nucleotides matching TRBD1. The J call is in doubt because the DNA end fits TRBJ2-7 better. Germline CDR1 SGHVS, CDR2 FNYEAQ. There are 15 residues in the CDR3. The CDR3 nucleotides read TGTGCCAGCAGCTTAGGTGGGGGACAGGGTAACGAGCAGTACTTC. The encoded protein is CASSLGGGQGNEQYF.

The J gene is TRBJ2-5, the V gene TRBV3-1; tentative D call: TRBD1 (6 bases). Trimming pared 5 bases from V and 2 bases from J, leaving 12 bases between. The CDR3 spans 14 residues. Germline CDR1 LGHDT, CDR2 YNNKEL (reference sequence). For the CDR3, the DNA is TGTGCCAGCAGCACCTGGACAGATCAAGAGACCCAGTACTTC. As protein: CASSTWTDQETQYF.

This clonotype was seen only once. J is TRBJ2-2 and V is TRBV20-1; D is unclear. V shed 6 bases and J shed 0 bases, with 11 bases lying between them. The CDR3 covers 14 residues. The germline V gene has CDR1 DFQATT and CDR2 SNEGSKA (reference sequence). The CDR3 region is CSAPDTANTGELFF. The DNA of the CDR3 is TGCAGTGCCCCGGATACCGCGAACACCGGGGAGCTGTTTTTT.

V and J are TRBV6-6 and TRBJ1-2; no reliable D call. V gave up 0 bases and J gave up 5 bases, with 13 bases separating them. The length of the CDR3 is 15 residues. The V gene's germline CDR1 is MNHNY and CDR2 SVGAGI (reference sequence). CDR3 DNA: TGTGCCAGCAGTTACTCCATAGACTGGGGATATGGCTACACCTTC. It codes for CASSYSIDWGYGYTF.

This clonotype was counted only a few times. The CDR3 region has the DNA TGTGCCATCAGTATCCGGGGGACCCAGTTCTTC. Encoded protein: CAISIRGTQFF. V is TRBV10-3 and J is TRBJ2-1; D is perhaps TRBD2 (6 bases). The CDR3 is made up of 11 amino acids. V dropped 5 bases and J dropped 13 bases, with 12 bases sitting between them. Germline CDR1 reads ENHRY; CDR2 reads SYGVKD.

The chain uses TRBV20-1 and TRBJ2-5, with D possibly being TRBD1 (6 bases). This CDR3 comprises 14 residues. From germline, CDR1 is DFQATT and CDR2 SNEGSKA (reference sequence). Trimming took off 0 bases at V and 1 base at J, with 9 bases between the two ends. In DNA form, the CDR3 reads TGCAGTGCTAGAGATATAGGGGGCCAAGAGACCCAGTACTTC. It translates to CSARDIGGQETQYF.

This clonotype was seen more than once but under ten times. This chain uses TRBV19 with TRBJ1-2; no clear D gene. Germline lookup yields CDR1 LNHDA and CDR2 SQIVND (reference sequence). V was clipped by 6 bases and J by 3 bases, with 17 bases between them. The CDR3 covers 15 residues. The CDR3 DNA sequence: TGTGCCAGTAGGAACGGACGGGAAACGGACTATGGCTACACCTTC. Amino acid sequence: CASRNGRETDYGYTF.

V gene TRBV12-5 combines with J gene TRBJ1-1, with unresolved D. The germline V gene has CDR1 LGHNT and CDR2 FRNRAP. V was pared by 0 bases and J by 6 bases, with 23 bases between. The length of the CDR3 is 18 residues. CDR3 DNA sequence: TGTGCTAGTGGTTTGGTACAGTACCGTGCAGGCAATGATGCTGAAGCTTTCTTT. It translates to CASGLVQYRAGNDAEAFF.

This chain links TRBV20-1 with TRBJ2-1, with TRBD2 matching 11 bases. After removal of 1 base from V and 6 bases from J, the junction contained 5 bases not matched to a gene. Germline CDR1 and CDR2: DFQATT and SNEGSKA (reference sequence). The CDR3 is 15 amino acids. Here the CDR3 reads CSARARLAGSNEQFF. The CDR3, as DNA: TGCAGTGCTAGAGCCCGACTAGCGGGAAGCAATGAGCAGTTCTTC.

This clonotype was seen just once. The rearrangement joins TRBV28 to TRBJ1-1, with TRBD1 identical over 8 bases. Germline CDR1 and CDR2: MDHEN and SYDVKM. The CDR3 extends over 17 amino acids. The V gene end was trimmed by 5 bases and the J gene end by 1 base; junction bases not matched to a gene: 12. Written as DNA, the CDR3 is TGTGCCAGCAGTCTCACACACGGACAGGGCCCGAACACTGAAGCTTTCTTT. Residues: CASSLTHGQGPNTEAFF. Drawing the rest from reference TRBV28 and TRBJ1-1, the complete variable domain is DVKVTQSSRYLVKRTGEKVFLECVQDMDHENMFWYRQDPGLGLRLIYFSYDVKMKEKGDIPEGYSVSREKKERFSLILESASTNQTSMYLCASSLTHGQGPNTEAFFGQGTRLTVV.

The genes are TRBV20-1 and TRBJ2-5; tentatively, D is TRBD1 or TRBD2 (6 bases each). Trimming pared 3 bases from V and 6 bases from J, leaving 17 bases between. This CDR3 has 14 residues. Germline loops: CDR1 DFQATT, CDR2 SNEGSKA (reference sequence). The CDR3 protein is CSASPGAGLQTQYF. The CDR3 coding sequence is TGCAGTGCTAGCCCGGGGGCGGGCTTGCAGACCCAGTACTTC.

On this clonotype itself: Its ends do not fully match the called genes, so a read error is possible. The chain has TRBV4-2 and TRBJ1-1; D not resolved. Germline assignment: CDR1 LGHNA and CDR2 YNFKEQ. The CDR3 covers 14 residues. In DNA, the CDR3 is TGTACCAGCAGTCAGGACTTATCCGGCACTGAAGCTTTCTTT. This codes for CTSSQDLSGTEAFF.

This chain connects TRBV4-3 to TRBJ2-7; TRBD1 matches at 9 bases. The closer fit of TRBJ2-5 to the DNA end suggests the J call may be wrong. The CDR3 totals 16 residues. Germline V CDR1 and CDR2: LGHNA, YSLEER. The CDR3 loop reads CASSQEGGQGGETQYF. CDR3 bases: TGCGCCAGCAGCCAAGAAGGGGGACAGGGAGGGGAGACCCAGTACTTC.

V and J are TRBV7-3 and TRBJ2-3; D possibly matches TRBD1 or TRBD2 (5 bases each). The germline V gene has CDR1 SGHTA and CDR2 FQGTGA. CDR3 size: 16 residues. The V end was cut by 5 bases, the J end by 2 bases, with 17 bases between. This CDR3 is CASSLRSGPPTDTQYF. CDR3 in DNA: TGTGCCAGCAGCCTCCGATCGGGGCCACCCACAGATACGCAGTATTTT.

Here the CDR3 DNA reads TGTGCCAGCAGGTCGGGACAGGGGGCGATCACTGAAGCTTTCTTT. Its protein is CASRSGQGAITEAFF. The V and J genes are TRBV28 and TRBJ1-1, with 12 bases aligning to TRBD1. The CDR3 covers 15 residues. Germline V CDR1 and CDR2: MDHEN, SYDVKM. After removal of 6 bases from V and 4 bases from J, the junction contained 6 bases not matched to a gene.

This clonotype has a handful of counts. CDR3 DNA: TGTGCCAGCAGGTCCAAGAGGTCAGCCGGGGATAGCTCCTACAATGAGCAGTTCTTC. Its protein product is CASRSKRSAGDSSYNEQFF. This chain links TRBV7-9 with TRBJ2-1, with D possibly being TRBD2 (5 bases). V gave up 6 bases and J gave up 0 bases, with 24 bases separating them. CDR1 and CDR2 (germline): SEHNR, FQNEAQ (reference sequence). The CDR3 is made up of 19 amino acids.

This clonotype was recorded a few times. At one end, the junction sequence differs from germline, possibly due to a read error. The V call is TRBV7-7, the J call TRBJ2-3; D is perhaps TRBD2 (6 bases). There are 15 residues in the CDR3. Germline assignment: CDR1 SSHAT and CDR2 FNYEAQ (reference sequence). The CDR3: CASSLGGFYTDTQYF. The CDR3, as DNA: TGTGCTAGCAGCTTAGGAGGGTTTTACACAGATACGCAGTATTTT.

Note on this clonotype: One end of the junction does not line up with germline, which may come from a read error. The chain carries TRBV7-6 and TRBJ2-3; D might be TRBD1 or TRBD2, each matching 5 bases. CDR1 is SGHVS and CDR2 is FNYEAQ in the germline V gene. The length of the CDR3 is 18 residues. CDR3 bases: TGTGACAGCAGCTTAGGGGTGGACTTCCTAATCGGCACAGATACGCAGTATTTT. Translating gives CDSSLGVDFLIGTDTQYF.

V gene TRBV9 combines with J gene TRBJ2-7, with D perhaps assigned TRBD1 or TRBD2 (5 bases each). V was clipped by 4 bases and J by 4 bases, with 12 bases between them. Per the germline V gene, CDR1 is SGDLS and CDR2 is YYNGEE. The CDR3 is 13 residues long. The CDR3 here is CASSSRWGYEQYF. Here the CDR3 DNA reads TGTGCCAGCAGCTCCAGGTGGGGGTACGAGCAGTACTTC.

This clonotype was found a few times. This rearrangement joins TRBV5-1 to TRBJ1-1; D possibly corresponds to TRBD1 (6 bases). CDR3 size: 14 residues. V lost 2 bases and J lost 3, with 11 bases in between. In germline, CDR1 is SGHRS, CDR2 YFSETQ. CDR3: CASSFGGDDTEAFF. The CDR3 DNA reads as TGCGCCAGCAGCTTTGGGGGCGATGACACTGAAGCTTTCTTT.

With respect to this clonotype: The junction shows a germline mismatch at one end, possibly a read error. The chain employs TRBV20-1 and TRBJ1-6; D gene unclear. Germline V gene sequence: CDR1 DFQATT, CDR2 SNEGSKA (reference sequence). This CDR3 is built from 15 residues. In DNA, the CDR3 is TGCAGTGCCATGCTAGGGCCCTCCCATAATTCACCCCTCCACTTT. The encoded protein is CSAMLGPSHNSPLHF.

This rearrangement joins TRBV18 to TRBJ1-1; unclear D gene. Trimming pared 6 bases from V and 4 bases from J, leaving 18 bases between. This CDR3 is built from 15 residues. The germline CDR1 and CDR2 sequences are KGHSH and LQKENI. CDR3 amino acids: CASSRTDTPSTEAFF. For the CDR3, the DNA is TGTGCCAGCTCTCGGACCGACACCCCCTCCACTGAAGCTTTCTTT.

The J gene is TRBJ2-1, the V gene TRBV12-3 or TRBV12-4; no clear D. This CDR3 is 11 amino acids long. V was cut by 6 bases and J by 8 bases, with 8 bases left in between. The CDR3 bases are TGTGCCAGCAGCCCCGTAGATGAGCAGTTCTTC. Translating gives CASSPVDEQFF.

The sample holds many counts of this clonotype. The chain uses TRBV9 and TRBJ2-1; D gene ambiguous. Germline-derived CDR1 and CDR2 are SGDLS and YYNGEE. The V end was cut by 4 bases, the J end by 0 bases, with 8 bases between. The CDR3 loop spans 14 amino acids. CDR3 bases: TGTGCCAGCAGCCCCTGGAGCTCCTACAATGAGCAGTTCTTC. Protein: CASSPWSSYNEQFF.

This clonotype occurred a few times. The rearrangement uses TRBV4-1 and TRBJ1-5, with D unresolved. The CDR3 totals 15 residues. Germline CDR1 reads MGHRA; CDR2 reads YSYEKL. Between the trimmed V and J ends, which lost 0 bases and 6 bases, there was a span of 12 bases. The CDR3 reads CASSQDWRGSQPQHF. The CDR3 nucleotides are TGCGCCAGCAGCCAAGACTGGAGAGGTTCTCAGCCCCAGCATTTT.

This chain joins TRBV27 and TRBJ2-7; 7 nucleotides agree with TRBD2. The CDR3 covers 16 residues. J lost 0 bases, V lost 5 bases, and 10 bases had no gene match. Germline V gene data show CDR1 as MNHEY and CDR2 as SMNVEV (reference sequence). The CDR3 nucleotides are TGTGCCAGCAGTCTAAATAGCGGGCGAAGCTCCTACGAGCAGTACTTC. Encoded protein: CASSLNSGRSSYEQYF.

The V and J genes are TRBV13 and TRBJ2-1, with 9 bases lining up with TRBD2. The CDR3 has 16 residues. V lost 4 bases, J lost 3 bases, and 7 bases stayed unmatched. Germline V CDR1 and CDR2: PRHDT, FYEKMQ (reference sequence). The CDR3 loop is CASSSLQRGVYNEQFF. CDR3 nucleotide sequence: TGTGCCAGCAGCTCCCTCCAGCGGGGGGTCTACAATGAGCAGTTCTTC.

DNA of the CDR3: TGTGCCAGCAGTTACTCTACTAGGGGAAACGAGCAGTACTTC. Protein: CASSYSTRGNEQYF. The chain has TRBV6-2 or TRBV6-3 and TRBJ2-7; either TRBD1 or TRBD2 may fit D (5 bases each). The V end was cut by 0 bases, the J end by 5 bases, with 11 bases between. The CDR3 has 14 residues. Germline CDR1 reads MNHEY; CDR2 reads SVGEGT.